These 31 T cell receptor beta chains were all obtained from the same sample, sequenced in a study of blood T cells in healthy people across ages. For the second PCR, which ran for about 7 to 11 cycles, a sample-barcoded 5' primer and a J-beta primer mix were used. In TCRdb, the 5' RACE reads were re-called with MiXCR into one record per CDR3 protein. The table has hundreds of thousands of distinct CDR3 sequences, more than 45% seen once. Material: blood. The receptor set was obtained from a man older than 75 in good health.

This chain connects TRBV7-9 to TRBJ2-6; tentative D call: TRBD1 (6 bases). This CDR3 spans 17 amino acids. Germline V gives CDR1 SEHNR, CDR2 FQNEAQ (reference sequence). Trimming shortened V by 4 bases and J by 0 bases, and 13 bases separated the two germline ends. CDR3 protein: CASSSQGTASGANVLTF. Written as DNA, the CDR3 is TGTGCCAGCAGCTCGCAGGGGACGGCCTCTGGGGCCAACGTCCTGACTTTC.

In this sample, this clonotype turned up a few times. The gene calls are TRBV7-2 and TRBJ2-7, with 7 bases fitting TRBD2. The CDR3 extends over 16 amino acids. Per germline, CDR1 SGHTA and CDR2 FQGNSA. V trimming: 5 bases; J trimming: 3 bases; junction bases outside the gene matches: 13. The CDR3 here is CASSPQAAGTIYEQYF. The CDR3 nucleotides are TGTGCCAGCAGCCCCCAAGCTGCAGGGACTATCTACGAGCAGTACTTC.

This clonotype was seen repeatedly, ten times or more. The rearrangement links TRBV6-5 to TRBJ2-6; D might be TRBD1 (6 bases). This CDR3 has 15 amino acids. Germline loops: CDR1 MNHEY, CDR2 SVGAGI. The germline V and J ends were trimmed by 8 bases and 10 bases, with 21 bases remaining between them. This chain's CDR3 is CASAINRATENVLTF. The CDR3 nucleotides read TGTGCCAGCGCTATTAACAGGGCAACAGAAAACGTCCTGACTTTC.

The V gene is TRBV30, the J gene TRBJ1-5; no clear D gene. Trimming pared 0 bases from V and 4 bases from J, leaving 4 bases between. In germline, CDR1 is GTSNPN, CDR2 SVGIG (reference sequence). There are 12 residues in the CDR3. The CDR3 DNA reads TGTGCCTGGAGTGTGTTAAATCAGCCCCAGCATTTT. Amino acids: CAWSVLNQPQHF.

Regarding this clonotype: Germline is not matched at one junction end, which may reflect a read error. The V gene is TRBV4-3, the J gene TRBJ2-5, with D perhaps given as TRBD1 or TRBD2 (5 bases each). The CDR3 is 15 residues long. Germline-derived CDR1 and CDR2 are LGHNA and YSLEER. In DNA form, the CDR3 reads TGCGCCAGTAGCCAAGATGTGGGGGTCCGTGAGACCCAGTACTTC. Protein product: CASSQDVGVRETQYF.

This chain joins TRBV20-1 and TRBJ2-1, with 11 bases aligning to TRBD2. This CDR3 spans 17 amino acids. Germline V gives CDR1 DFQATT, CDR2 SNEGSKA (reference sequence). With V trimmed by 1 base and J by 4 bases, 9 bases remained unmatched. The CDR3 sequence is CSARAGLAGIPYNEQFF. CDR3 nucleotides: TGCAGTGCTAGAGCTGGACTAGCGGGCATACCTTACAATGAGCAGTTCTTC.

The J gene is TRBJ2-3, the V gene TRBV7-2; TRBD2 matches at 9 bases. The trim removed 5 bases at V and 3 bases at J, leaving 15 bases unmatched. Looked up from germline, CDR1 is SGHTA and CDR2 is FQGNSA. This CDR3 spans 18 amino acids. The CDR3 nucleotides are TGTGCCAGCAGCGATTATGGACGAGCGGGAGGAAGGACAGATACGCAGTATTTT. Translation gives CASSDYGRAGGRTDTQYF.

A remark on this clonotype: This may be a read error, as it is one base from a much larger clone. The gene calls are TRBV6-6 and TRBJ1-5; D gene uncertain. From germline, CDR1 is MNHNY and CDR2 SVGAGI (reference sequence). The CDR3 is 14 residues long. V gave up 0 bases and J gave up 11 bases, with 14 bases separating them. The CDR3 reads CASSYSDARRTQHF. CDR3 DNA sequence: TGTGCCAGCAGTTACTCGGATGCCCGTCGGACCCAGCATTTT.

The chain links TRBV20-1 to TRBJ2-3; 7 bases are a match to TRBD2. The V segment lost 1 base and the J segment 6 bases; nucleotides outside the gene matches: 13. This CDR3 contains 16 residues. The germline V gene encodes CDR1 DFQATT and CDR2 SNEGSKA (reference sequence). This chain's CDR3 is CSARGRFGGSADTQYF. The DNA of the CDR3 is TGCAGTGCTAGAGGCAGGTTTGGCGGGAGTGCGGATACGCAGTATTTT.

This chain links TRBV20-1 with TRBJ2-4, with D perhaps matching TRBD2 (6 bases). The J call may be wrong; the DNA end is better matched by TRBJ2-7. The CDR3 totals 13 residues. Germline CDR1 and CDR2: DFQATT and SNEGSKA (reference sequence). CDR3 loop: CSARIGGFYEQYF. CDR3 nucleotides: TGCAGTGCTAGGATCGGGGGTTTCTACGAGCAGTACTTC.

The sample holds many counts of this clonotype. V gene TRBV6-6 combines with J gene TRBJ2-7, with 8 bases that match TRBD1. The V and J ends lost 6 bases and 5 bases, in that order; junction bases with no gene match: 9. CDR3 length: 14 residues. Germline V lookup: CDR1 MNHNY, CDR2 SVGAGI (reference sequence). The CDR3 protein is CASRDRTGKDEQYF. CDR3 nucleotide sequence: TGTGCCAGCAGGGATCGGACAGGGAAGGACGAGCAGTACTTC.

This clonotype was counted between two and nine times. J is TRBJ2-1 and V is TRBV20-1, with TRBD1 identical over 8 bases. Trimming at V came to 4 bases and at J to 6 bases, leaving 5 bases not matched to a gene. The germline CDR1 and CDR2 sequences are DFQATT and SNEGSKA (reference sequence). The CDR3 contains 13 residues. Written as DNA, the CDR3 is TGCAGTGCTACGCTACAGGGGGTCAATGAGCAGTTCTTC. This gives the protein CSATLQGVNEQFF.

The rearrangement joins TRBV7-8 to TRBJ2-5; D may be TRBD1 or TRBD2 (5 bases each). The length of the CDR3 is 15 residues. Between the trimmed V and J ends, which lost 4 bases and 5 bases, there was a span of 17 bases. CDR1 and CDR2 (germline): SGHVS, FQNEAQ. Here the CDR3 reads CASSSRDPGRETQYF. The CDR3 bases are TGTGCCAGCAGCTCCCGGGACCCAGGGCGGGAGACCCAGTACTTC. The full variable domain, rest sourced from reference TRBV7-8 and TRBJ2-5, is GAGVSQSPRYKVAKRGQDVALRCDPISGHVSLFWYQQALGQGPEFLTYFQNEAQLDKSGLPSDRFFAERPEGSVSTLKIQRTQQEDSAVYLCASSSRDPGRETQYFGPGTRLLVL.

The J gene is TRBJ2-1, the V gene TRBV6-1; 13 nucleotides agree with TRBD2. The CDR3 is 17 residues long. The V gene end was trimmed by 5 bases and the J gene end by 10 bases; junction bases not matched to a gene: 14. CDR1 is MNHNS, CDR2 SASEGT, per germline. CDR3 nucleotides: TGTGCCAGCAGTCCTTTGACTAGCGGGGGGAATTGGGGAGAGCAGTTCTTC. Encoded protein: CASSPLTSGGNWGEQFF.

V usage is TRBV7-2 and J usage is TRBJ2-5; 8 positions agree with TRBD2. The CDR3 extends over 15 amino acids. J lost 2 bases, V lost 2 bases, and 4 bases had no gene match. Per the germline V gene, CDR1 is SGHTA and CDR2 is FQGNSA. CDR3 protein: CASSLRSGGQETQYF. CDR3 nucleotide sequence: TGTGCCAGCAGCTTAAGAAGCGGGGGACAAGAGACCCAGTACTTC.

A remark on this clonotype: At one of its ends the junction is not consistent with the germline gene, which may arise from a read error. The chain links TRBV5-6 to TRBJ2-1; D is perhaps TRBD2 (5 bases). The CDR3 runs 14 residues. CDR1 and CDR2 from the germline V gene are SGHDT and YYEEEE. The CDR3 loop is CASSFDRGANKQFF. DNA of the CDR3: TGTGCCAGCAGCTTTGATCGGGGAGCCAATAAGCAGTTCTTC.

The chain links TRBV7-3 to TRBJ1-4, with 8 bases that match TRBD1. The length of the CDR3 is 15 residues. Trimming cost V 2 bases and J 3 bases; bases outside gene matches: 2. The germline gives CDR1 SGHTA, CDR2 FQGTGA. This chain's CDR3 is CASSLQGAPNEKLFF. DNA of the CDR3: TGTGCCAGCAGCTTACAGGGGGCGCCTAATGAAAAACTGTTTTTT.

This chain connects TRBV20-1 to TRBJ2-7, with D perhaps being TRBD1 or TRBD2 (5 bases each). The J call may be incorrect, as the DNA end agrees better with TRBJ2-5. This CDR3 spans 17 amino acids. Germline CDR1 DFQATT, CDR2 SNEGSKA (reference sequence). CDR3 DNA: TGCAGTGCTAGAGATAGCGCTTTACCGGGACGCCAGAAGACCCAGTACTTC. Its translation is CSARDSALPGRQKTQYF.

There are a few counts of this clonotype. The chain recombines TRBV10-3 with TRBJ2-5, with D possibly matching TRBD2 (5 bases). The V gene's germline CDR1 is ENHRY and CDR2 SYGVKD. V was pared by 4 bases and J by 2 bases, with 8 bases between. The CDR3 totals 13 residues. CDR3 sequence (DNA): TGTGCCATCAGTGGGAGCGGACAAGAGACCCAGTACTTC. The encoded protein is CAISGSGQETQYF.

Only a few counts were recorded for this clonotype. The V and J genes are TRBV12-3 or TRBV12-4 and TRBJ2-3; TRBD2 agrees at 12 bases. The CDR3 is made up of 18 amino acids. The trim removed 2 bases at V and 0 bases at J, leaving 6 bases unmatched. The CDR3 region has the DNA TGTGCCAGCAGTTTAAAGACTAGCGGGAGCTCTAGCACAGATACGCAGTATTTT. Protein product: CASSLKTSGSSSTDTQYF.

The chain joins TRBV10-3 to TRBJ2-4; 10 nucleotides agree with TRBD1. The DNA matches TRBJ2-7 better at its end, which makes the J call doubtful. Germline V lookup: CDR1 ENHRY, CDR2 SYGVKD. The CDR3 has 14 residues. The CDR3 DNA follows: TGTGCCATCGGACAGAGACAGGGGGCCCACGAGCAGTACTTC. It translates to CAIGQRQGAHEQYF.

The chain couples TRBV5-1 to TRBJ2-3; D not certain. Germline CDR1 is SGHRS and CDR2 is YFSETQ. The CDR3 consists of 15 residues. Trimming stripped 0 bases from V and 3 bases from J, with 11 bases between. The CDR3 coding sequence is TGCGCCAGCAGCTTGGCCGGATGGGATACAGATACGCAGTATTTT. It encodes CASSLAGWDTDTQYF.

The chain carries TRBV15 and TRBJ1-2, with D unclear. The CDR3 is 12 amino acids. Trimming took off 4 bases at V and 5 bases at J, with 8 bases between the two ends. CDR1 is LNHNV and CDR2 is YYDKDF in the germline V gene (reference sequence). CDR3 nucleotide sequence: TGTGCCACCAGCACTGGGGAGTATGGCTACACCTTC. Translated, it gives CATSTGEYGYTF.

This clonotype was seen once. The rearrangement links TRBV12-3 or TRBV12-4 to TRBJ1-2; D is ambiguous. The CDR3 has 12 amino acids. Trimming cost V 3 bases and J 8 bases, with 10 bases left between them. The CDR3, as DNA: TGTGCCAGCAGTTTGACAAGAGAAGGCTACACCTTC. As protein: CASSLTREGYTF.

Worth noting for this clonotype: It may be a read error: a sequence one base away is much more abundant. J is TRBJ2-7 and V is TRBV6-5, with a tentative D call TRBD2 (7 bases). The J call may be mistaken, given a closer DNA end match to TRBJ2-5. CDR3 length equals 15 residues. Germline values: CDR1 MNHEY, CDR2 SVGAGI. For the CDR3, the DNA is TGTGCCAGCAGTTACCCTGGGACGGGGGGCGAGACCCAGTACTTC. Its protein is CASSYPGTGGETQYF.

The rearrangement joins TRBV10-3 to TRBJ2-3, with D perhaps TRBD2 (6 bases). Between the trimmed V and J ends, which lost 4 bases and 14 bases, there was a span of 13 bases. Germline values: CDR1 ENHRY, CDR2 SYGVKD. The CDR3 is 11 residues long. The CDR3 here is CAISVSGLRYF. CDR3 nucleotide sequence: TGTGCCATCAGTGTGTCGGGACTGCGGTATTTT.

The rearrangement joins TRBV7-2 to TRBJ2-5; 8 bases align to TRBD2. Germline CDR1 is SGHTA and CDR2 is FQGNSA. The CDR3 covers 15 residues. The junction had 11 bases not matched to a gene; V was cut back by 4 bases and J by 7 bases. CDR3 loop: CASSSGGGTLGTQYF. The CDR3 coding sequence is TGTGCCAGCAGCTCCGGGGGGGGGACCCTCGGGACCCAGTACTTC. Based on the CDR3 plus reference TRBV7-2 and TRBJ2-5, the full variable domain is GAGVSQSPSNKVTEKGKDVELRCDPISGHTALYWYRQSLGQGLEFLIYFQGNSAPDKSGLPSDRFSAERTGGSVSTLTIQRTQQEDSAVYLCASSSGGGTLGTQYFGPGTRLLVL.

This chain joins TRBV24-1 and TRBJ1-4; TRBD1 matches at 7 bases. The J segment lost 6 bases and the V segment lost 3 bases, leaving 6 bases of the junction unmatched. CDR1 and CDR2 (germline): KGHDR, SFDVKD. CDR3 length: 15 amino acids. CDR3 amino acids: CATSDPRGPDEKLFF. In DNA, the CDR3 is TGTGCCACCAGTGATCCTAGGGGGCCGGATGAAAAACTGTTTTTT.

This sequence joins TRBV7-2 and TRBJ2-3; D is unclear. The CDR3 is 14 amino acids. Looked up from germline, CDR1 is SGHTA and CDR2 is FQGNSA. V was trimmed by 2 bases and J by 2 bases, leaving 8 bases between them. CDR3 region: CASSLSTFTDTQYF. In DNA, the CDR3 is TGTGCCAGCAGCTTAAGTACGTTCACAGATACGCAGTATTTT.

The chain couples TRBV3-1 to TRBJ2-2; no clear D. V shed 1 base and J shed 8 bases, with 5 bases lying between them. The CDR3 has 12 amino acids. Germline V gene sequence: CDR1 LGHDT, CDR2 YNNKEL (reference sequence). In nucleotides, the CDR3 is TGTGCCAGCAGCCAAGCTGGGGGGGAGCTGTTTTTT. Translation: CASSQAGGELFF.

This clonotype was found a few times. The chain uses TRBV27 and TRBJ2-7; TRBD1 matches at 7 bases. This CDR3 has 15 amino acids. CDR1 is MNHEY, CDR2 SMNVEV, per germline (reference sequence). The trim removed 5 bases at V and 0 bases at J, leaving 7 bases unmatched. The CDR3 nucleotides are TGTGCCAGCAGTCCCCGGGACAGAATCTCCTACGAGCAGTACTTC. Amino acid sequence: CASSPRDRISYEQYF.